This is a list of T cell receptor beta chains from one sample in a study of T-cell reconstitution after alpha-beta-depleted transplantation in children. TCRdb recomputed calls from the PCR reads with MiXCR, one row per CDR3 protein. The sample comprises over 100,000 distinct CDR3 sequences, 10% of which are singletons, and roughly a third rests with the top ten. The sequencing used PBMCs, collected before TCRalphabeta/CD19-depleted stem cell transplant. The receptors stem from a boy under 10 years old with acute lymphoblastic leukemia, due to receive a stem cell transplant. CDR3s include the opening cysteine and the closing phenylalanine or tryptophan. The D gene is left open where the match is weak. Clone size is not always given. Where it is, it says once, few, many or a class for expanded clones.

TGTGCCAGCAGCAAGGGACAGAGCTACGAGCAGTACTTC,CASSKGQSYEQYF,TRBD1,.,TRBJ2-7,TRBV7-3
TGCAGTGCTGGGGGGAGTAGCAATCAGCCCCAGCATTTT,CSAGGSSNQPQHF,.,many,TRBJ1-5,TRBV20-1
TGTGCCAGCAGCTTAGGCCTAGCGGGAGGCCAAGAGACCCAGTACTTC,CASSLGLAGGQETQYF,TRBD2,many,TRBJ2-5,TRBV7-6
TGTGCCAGCAGCTTAACCAAGACCGAACCAGGCTTTGGGGCCAACGTCCTGACTTTC,CASSLTKTEPGFGANVLTF,.,many,TRBJ2-6,TRBV7-3
TGTGCCAGCAGTCTAACCGGGACTAGAAATGAGCAGTTCTTC,CASSLTGTRNEQFF,TRBD2,many,TRBJ2-1,TRBV6-1
TGTGCCTGGAGTGGCTCACCCCTGAACACCGGGGAGCTGTTTTTT,CAWSGSPLNTGELFF,.,once,TRBJ2-2,TRBV30
TGCAGTGCCCAGAAACTTAGCGGGTTTACAGATACGCAGTATTTT,CSAQKLSGFTDTQYF,TRBD2,many,TRBJ2-3,TRBV20-1
TGTGCCTGGAGTTCAATCGCAGGGTACGCCTACGAGCAGTACTTC,CAWSSIAGYAYEQYF,.,few,TRBJ2-7,TRBV30
TGTGCCAGCAGCAAAGGGGAGGGGTGGCAGCCCCAGCATTTT,CASSKGEGWQPQHF,.,.,TRBJ1-5,TRBV21-1
TGCAGCGTTGAAGACACTAACTATGGCTACACCTTC,CSVEDTNYGYTF,.,few,TRBJ1-2,TRBV29-1
TGCAGTGCTAGAGACTGGACAGTTCAAGAAGCTTTCTTT,CSARDWTVQEAFF,.,few,TRBJ1-1,TRBV20-1
TGTGCCAGCAGCCAATCCGGTGGGGTAAAGACCCAGTACTTC,CASSQSGGVKTQYF,.,few,TRBJ2-5,TRBV3-1
TGTGCCAGCAGTTTAGTGTCGGGGGGCAGGGATGGCTACACCTTC,CASSLVSGGRDGYTF,.,few,TRBJ1-2,TRBV12-3/TRBV12-4
TGTGCCAGCTCACTCCACCAAGAGACCCAGTACTTC,CASSLHQETQYF,.,.,TRBJ2-5,TRBV18
TGTGCCAGCCTCCTAGGGGACAGGGACACTGAAGCTTTCTTT,CASLLGDRDTEAFF,TRBD1,.,TRBJ1-1,TRBV6-1
TGTGCCAGCAGCCAAGATTCGAACGGGCCTAGCGGATATACAAATGAGCAGTTCTTC,CASSQDSNGPSGYTNEQFF,TRBD2,many,TRBJ2-1,TRBV4-2
TGTGCCAGCAGCTCGACAACCCGGGCTAGCGGGAGTGCAGATACGCAGTATTTT,CASSSTTRASGSADTQYF,TRBD2,.,TRBJ2-3,TRBV11-1
TGTGCCAGCAGTTTGTGGGGCGAGGGGGTGAACACTGAAGCTTTCTTT,CASSLWGEGVNTEAFF,.,.,TRBJ1-1,TRBV28
TGCGCCAGCAGTCAACGTAGGATAGCGGGCTACAATGAGCAGTTCTTC,CASSQRRIAGYNEQFF,TRBD2,.,TRBJ2-1,TRBV23-1
TGCGCCAGCAGCCCCGGAAACCGTCAGGGCAGCACTGAAGCTTTCTTT,CASSPGNRQGSTEAFF,.,few,TRBJ1-1,TRBV5-1
TGCAGTGCTAGAGGGGGACCCCGTGGACCCAATTCACCCCTCCACTTT,CSARGGPRGPNSPLHF,.,.,TRBJ1-6,TRBV20-1
TGTGCTAGCAGTTCCGGTCTCGAGCAGTACTTC,CASSSGLEQYF,.,.,TRBJ2-7,TRBV12-3/TRBV12-4
TGCAGCGTTGATCTCGATTCCTATGAGCAGTTCTTC,CSVDLDSYEQFF,.,many,TRBJ2-1,TRBV29-1
TGTGCCAGCAGCTTAGCGGTGGCCCAGGCGGGTTTGTATGAGCAGTACTTC,CASSLAVAQAGLYEQYF,.,.,TRBJ2-7,TRBV7-6
TGTGCCACCAGCCAGGGGCAGCCCGTTCTCCAAGAGACCCAGTACTTC,CATSQGQPVLQETQYF,.,.,TRBJ2-5,TRBV3-1
TGCGCCAGCAGCCCGAGGTACAGGGATCAACTGAACACTGAAGCTTTCTTT,CASSPRYRDQLNTEAFF,.,many,TRBJ1-1,TRBV5-1
TGTGCCAGCAGTATCACGGGAGTTACGGACAATGAGCAGTTCTTC,CASSITGVTDNEQFF,.,many,TRBJ2-1,TRBV27
TGTGCCAGCAGCTTGACAGTACGGCCCCCGGGATCTTACGAGCAGTACTTC,CASSLTVRPPGSYEQYF,.,.,TRBJ2-7,TRBV7-2
TGCAGTGCTAGAGGTACAGGGGGTTTTGTTTACGAGCAGTACTTC,CSARGTGGFVYEQYF,TRBD1,.,TRBJ2-7,TRBV20-1
TGTGCCAGCAGACAGGACTCCTACGAGCAGTACTTC,CASRQDSYEQYF,.,few,TRBJ2-7,TRBV2
TGCGCCAGCAGCTTGGGGGGTAATGAGCAGTTCTTC,CASSLGGNEQFF,.,many,TRBJ2-1,TRBV5-1
TGTGCCAGCAGCCAAGATCCGCGGGCCGTCTACGAGCAGTACTTC,CASSQDPRAVYEQYF,.,few,TRBJ2-7,TRBV3-1
TGTGCCATCAGCCCTGGGCTCCCCTCCTACGAGCAGTACTTC,CAISPGLPSYEQYF,.,once,TRBJ2-7,TRBV7-9
TGTGCCAGCAGCTTAGGGGGCTTGGAGGAGCAGTACTTC,CASSLGGLEEQYF,.,many,TRBJ2-7,TRBV11-2
TGTGCCAGCAGCTTAAATGGTGAAGCTTTCTTT,CASSLNGEAFF,.,.,TRBJ1-1,TRBV7-2
TGCGCCAGCAGCTTGGAACACTCGGGGACAGATACGCAGTATTTT,CASSLEHSGTDTQYF,.,many,TRBJ2-3,TRBV5-1
TGTGCCAGCAGTTTTTCGGACGTAGGAAAACTGTTTTTT,CASSFSDVGKLFF,.,few,TRBJ1-4,TRBV12-3/TRBV12-4
TGCAGTGCTAGAGATCTTGAAAAACTGTTTTTT,CSARDLEKLFF,.,many,TRBJ1-4,TRBV20-1
TGTGCCAGCAGTGCACAGGGGGCGAACACTGAAGCTTTCTTT,CASSAQGANTEAFF,TRBD1,.,TRBJ1-1,TRBV25-1
TGCAGCGTTGATGAATCGGGCAAAACCGGGGAGCTGTTTTTT,CSVDESGKTGELFF,.,many,TRBJ2-2,TRBV29-1
TGTGCCAGTAGGAGATATCCGGGACAGAACACAGATACGCAGTATTTT,CASRRYPGQNTDTQYF,TRBD1,.,TRBJ2-3,TRBV19
TGCAGTGCTAGAGATCGACAGGGGAGAAACACCGGGGAGCTGTTTTTT,CSARDRQGRNTGELFF,TRBD1,many,TRBJ2-2,TRBV20-1
TGTGCCTGGAGTGTATCGGGGGATGAGCAGTTCTTC,CAWSVSGDEQFF,.,.,TRBJ2-1,TRBV30
TGTGCCAGCAGTCGGACAGGGAGGGGATCACCCCTCCACTTT,CASSRTGRGSPLHF,TRBD1,.,TRBJ1-6,TRBV6-1
TGTGCCAGCAGGGATACGGGACTAGCGTTGGATGAGCAGTTCTTC,CASRDTGLALDEQFF,TRBD2,few,TRBJ2-1,TRBV6-1
TGTGCCAGCAGCCTCTACGGAGGGACCGGGGAGCTGTTTTTT,CASSLYGGTGELFF,.,many,TRBJ2-2,TRBV12-3/TRBV12-4
TGTGCCAGCAGCTTAACTCCCGGACACGCAGGGGAGGGGCAGTTCTTC,CASSLTPGHAGEGQFF,.,many,TRBJ2-1,TRBV7-2
TGTGCCAGCAGCTTTGGGGGGCCCACCGGGGAGCTGTTTTTT,CASSFGGPTGELFF,.,many,TRBJ2-2,TRBV7-9